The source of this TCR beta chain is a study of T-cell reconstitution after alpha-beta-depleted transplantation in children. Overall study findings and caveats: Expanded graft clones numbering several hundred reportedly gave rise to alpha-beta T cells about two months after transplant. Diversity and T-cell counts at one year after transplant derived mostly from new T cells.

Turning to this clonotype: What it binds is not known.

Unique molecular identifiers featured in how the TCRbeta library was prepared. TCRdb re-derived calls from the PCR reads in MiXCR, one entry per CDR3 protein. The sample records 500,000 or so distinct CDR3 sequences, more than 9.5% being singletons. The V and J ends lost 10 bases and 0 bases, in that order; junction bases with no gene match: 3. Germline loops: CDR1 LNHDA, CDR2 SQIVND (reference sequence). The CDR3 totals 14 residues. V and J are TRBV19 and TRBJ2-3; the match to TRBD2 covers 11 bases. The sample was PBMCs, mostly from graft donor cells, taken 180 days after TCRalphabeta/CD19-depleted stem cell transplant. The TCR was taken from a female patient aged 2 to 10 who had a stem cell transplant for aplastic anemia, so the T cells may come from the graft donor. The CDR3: CATRTSGSTDTQYF. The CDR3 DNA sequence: TGTGCCACAAGGACTAGCGGGAGCACAGATACGCAGTATTTT.